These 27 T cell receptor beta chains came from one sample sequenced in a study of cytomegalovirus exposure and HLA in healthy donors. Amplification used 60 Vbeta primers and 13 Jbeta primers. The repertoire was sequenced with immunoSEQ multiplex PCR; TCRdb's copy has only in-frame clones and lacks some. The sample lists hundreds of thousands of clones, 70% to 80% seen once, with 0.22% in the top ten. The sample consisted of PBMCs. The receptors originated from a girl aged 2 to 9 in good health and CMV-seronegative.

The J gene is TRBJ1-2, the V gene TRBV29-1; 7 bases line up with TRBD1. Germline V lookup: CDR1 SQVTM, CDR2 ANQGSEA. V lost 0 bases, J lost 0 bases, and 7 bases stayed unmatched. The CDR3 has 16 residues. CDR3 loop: CSVEEGTAHSNYGYTF. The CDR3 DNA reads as TGCAGCGTTGAAGAAGGGACAGCCCATTCTAACTATGGCTACACCTTC.

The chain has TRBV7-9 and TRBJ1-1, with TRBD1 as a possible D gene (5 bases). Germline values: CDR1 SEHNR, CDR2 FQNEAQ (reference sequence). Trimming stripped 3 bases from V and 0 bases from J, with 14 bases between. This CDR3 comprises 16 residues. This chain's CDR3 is CASSLGWGGVNTEAFF. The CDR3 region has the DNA TGTGCCAGCAGCTTGGGGTGGGGGGGGGTGAACACTGAAGCTTTCTTT.

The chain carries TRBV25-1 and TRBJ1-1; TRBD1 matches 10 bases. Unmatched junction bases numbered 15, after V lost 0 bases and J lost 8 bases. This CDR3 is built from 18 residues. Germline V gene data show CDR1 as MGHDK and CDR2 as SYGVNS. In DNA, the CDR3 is TGTGCCAGCAGTGAATATTTTGAGCCATTGACAGGGGGCGAAGAAGCTTTCTTT. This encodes CASSEYFEPLTGGEEAFF.

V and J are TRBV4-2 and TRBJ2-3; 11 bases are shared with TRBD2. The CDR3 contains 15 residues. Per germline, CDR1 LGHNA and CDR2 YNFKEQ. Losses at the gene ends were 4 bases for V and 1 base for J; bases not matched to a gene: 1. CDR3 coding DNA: TGTGCCAGCAGCCTGGGACTAGCGGGCACAGATACGCAGTATTTT. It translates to CASSLGLAGTDTQYF.

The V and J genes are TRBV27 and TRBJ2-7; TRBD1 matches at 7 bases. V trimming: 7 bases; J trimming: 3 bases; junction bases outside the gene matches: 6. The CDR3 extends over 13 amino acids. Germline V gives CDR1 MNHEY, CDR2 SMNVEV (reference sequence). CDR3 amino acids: CASKGGSHYEQYF. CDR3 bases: TGTGCCAGCAAAGGGGGCTCGCACTACGAGCAGTACTTC.

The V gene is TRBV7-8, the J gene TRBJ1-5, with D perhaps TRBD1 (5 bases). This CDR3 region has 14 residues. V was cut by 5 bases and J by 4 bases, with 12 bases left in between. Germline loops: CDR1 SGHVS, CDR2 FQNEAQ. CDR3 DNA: TGTGCCAGCAGCATTACGGGGGGGAATCAGCCCCAGCATTTT. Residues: CASSITGGNQPQHF.

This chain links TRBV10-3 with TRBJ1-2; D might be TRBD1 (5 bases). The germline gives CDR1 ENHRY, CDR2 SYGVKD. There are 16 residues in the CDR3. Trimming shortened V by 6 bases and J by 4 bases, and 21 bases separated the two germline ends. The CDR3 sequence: CAIRDQRRGKGYGYTF. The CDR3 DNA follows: TGTGCCATCAGGGACCAAAGGAGGGGCAAAGGCTATGGCTACACCTTC.

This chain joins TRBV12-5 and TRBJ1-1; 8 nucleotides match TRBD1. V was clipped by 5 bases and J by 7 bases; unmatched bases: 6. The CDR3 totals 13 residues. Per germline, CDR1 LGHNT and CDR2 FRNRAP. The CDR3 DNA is TGTGCTAGTGGTCGTCAGGGGGCGGGTGAAGCTTTCTTT. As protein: CASGRQGAGEAFF.

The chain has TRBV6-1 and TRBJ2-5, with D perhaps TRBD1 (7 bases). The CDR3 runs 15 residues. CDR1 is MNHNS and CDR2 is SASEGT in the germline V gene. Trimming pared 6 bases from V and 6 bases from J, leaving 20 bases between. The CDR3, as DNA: TGTGCCAGCAGCGGTCAGGGGGGCCGGGACAAGACCCAGTACTTC. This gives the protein CASSGQGGRDKTQYF.

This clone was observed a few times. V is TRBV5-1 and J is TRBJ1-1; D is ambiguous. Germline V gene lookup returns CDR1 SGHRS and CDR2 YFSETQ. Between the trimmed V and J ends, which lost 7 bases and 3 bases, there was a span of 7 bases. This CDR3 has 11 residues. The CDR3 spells CASREDTEAFF. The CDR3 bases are TGCGCCAGCCGGGAGGACACTGAAGCTTTCTTT.

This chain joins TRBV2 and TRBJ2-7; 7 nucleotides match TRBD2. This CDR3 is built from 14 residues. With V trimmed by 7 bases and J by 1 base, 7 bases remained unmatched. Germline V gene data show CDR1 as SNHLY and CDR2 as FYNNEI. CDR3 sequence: CASTGLADSYEQYF. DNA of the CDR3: TGTGCCAGCACAGGGCTAGCGGATTCCTACGAGCAGTACTTC.

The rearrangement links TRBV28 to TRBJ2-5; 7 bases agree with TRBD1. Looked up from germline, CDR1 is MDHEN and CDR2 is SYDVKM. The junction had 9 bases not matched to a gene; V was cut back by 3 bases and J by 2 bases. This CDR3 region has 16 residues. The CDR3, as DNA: TGTGCCAGCAGTTTGGTTTGGGGGACAGATCAAGAGACCCAGTACTTC. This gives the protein CASSLVWGTDQETQYF.

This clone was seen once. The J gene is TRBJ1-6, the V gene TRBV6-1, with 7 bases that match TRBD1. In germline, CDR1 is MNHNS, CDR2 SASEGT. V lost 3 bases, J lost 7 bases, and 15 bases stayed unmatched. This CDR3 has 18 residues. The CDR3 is CASSEGSWVTGRNSPLHF. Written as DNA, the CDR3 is TGTGCCAGCAGTGAGGGGAGCTGGGTGACAGGGAGAAATTCACCCCTCCACTTT.

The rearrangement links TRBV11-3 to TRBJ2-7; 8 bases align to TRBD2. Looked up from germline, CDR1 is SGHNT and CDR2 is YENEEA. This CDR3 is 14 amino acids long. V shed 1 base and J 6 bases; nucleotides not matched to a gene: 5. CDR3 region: CASSLGAGAIEQYF. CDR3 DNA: TGTGCCAGCAGCTTAGGAGCGGGAGCTATCGAGCAGTACTTC. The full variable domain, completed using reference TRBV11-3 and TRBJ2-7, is EAGVVQSPRYKIIEKKQPVAFWCNPISGHNTLYWYLQNLGQGPELLIRYENEEAVDDSQLPKDRFSAERLKGVDSTLKIQPAELGDSAVYLCASSLGAGAIEQYFGPGTRLTVT.

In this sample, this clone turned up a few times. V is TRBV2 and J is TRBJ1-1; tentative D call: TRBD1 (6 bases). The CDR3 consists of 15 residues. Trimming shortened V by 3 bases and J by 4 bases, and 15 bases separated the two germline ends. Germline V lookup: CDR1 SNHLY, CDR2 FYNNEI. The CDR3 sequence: CASSDNTGYSTEAFF. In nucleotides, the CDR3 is TGTGCCAGCAGTGACAACACAGGGTATAGCACTGAAGCTTTCTTT.

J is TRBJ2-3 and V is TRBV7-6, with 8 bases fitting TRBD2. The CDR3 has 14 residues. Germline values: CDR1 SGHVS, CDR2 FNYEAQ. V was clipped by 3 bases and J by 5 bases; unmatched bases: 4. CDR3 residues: CASSFGGVIDTQYF. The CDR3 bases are TGTGCCAGCAGCTTCGGGGGGGTTATAGATACGCAGTATTTT.

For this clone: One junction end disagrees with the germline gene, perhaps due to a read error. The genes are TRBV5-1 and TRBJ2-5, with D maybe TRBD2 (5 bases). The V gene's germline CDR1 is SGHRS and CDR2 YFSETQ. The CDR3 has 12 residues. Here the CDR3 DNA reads TGCGCCACCTCGGACTCAAAAGAGACCCGGTACTTC. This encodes CATSDSKETRYF.

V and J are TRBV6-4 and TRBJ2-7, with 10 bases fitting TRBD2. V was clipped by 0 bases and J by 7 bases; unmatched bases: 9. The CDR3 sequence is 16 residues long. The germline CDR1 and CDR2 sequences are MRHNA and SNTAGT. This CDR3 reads CASSDSESGRAREQYF. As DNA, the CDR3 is TGTGCCAGCAGTGACTCCGAGAGCGGGAGGGCCCGGGAGCAGTACTTC.

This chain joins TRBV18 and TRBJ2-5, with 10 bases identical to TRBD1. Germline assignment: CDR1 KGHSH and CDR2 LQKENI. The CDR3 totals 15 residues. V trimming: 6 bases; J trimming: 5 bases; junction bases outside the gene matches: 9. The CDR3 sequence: CASSPRGQGTETQYF. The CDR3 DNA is TGTGCCAGCTCCCCGAGGGGACAGGGGACCGAGACCCAGTACTTC. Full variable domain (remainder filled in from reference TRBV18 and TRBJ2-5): NAGVMQNPRHLVRRRGQEARLRCSPMKGHSHVYWYRQLPEEGLKFMVYLQKENIIDESGMPKERFSAEFPKEGPSILRIQQVVRGDSAAYFCASSPRGQGTETQYFGPGTRLLVL.

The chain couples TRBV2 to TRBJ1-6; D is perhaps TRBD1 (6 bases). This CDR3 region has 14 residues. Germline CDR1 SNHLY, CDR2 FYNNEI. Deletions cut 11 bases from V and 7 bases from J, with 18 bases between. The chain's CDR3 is CARWGRAVNSPLHF. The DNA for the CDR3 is TGTGCCCGGTGGGGGCGGGCGGTAAATTCACCCCTCCACTTT.

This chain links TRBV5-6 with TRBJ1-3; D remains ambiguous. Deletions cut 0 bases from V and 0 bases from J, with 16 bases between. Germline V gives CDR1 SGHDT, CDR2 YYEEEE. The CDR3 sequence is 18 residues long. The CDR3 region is CASSLVSQTIDSGNTIYF. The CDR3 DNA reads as TGTGCCAGCAGCTTGGTGTCACAGACTATAGACTCTGGAAACACCATATATTTT.

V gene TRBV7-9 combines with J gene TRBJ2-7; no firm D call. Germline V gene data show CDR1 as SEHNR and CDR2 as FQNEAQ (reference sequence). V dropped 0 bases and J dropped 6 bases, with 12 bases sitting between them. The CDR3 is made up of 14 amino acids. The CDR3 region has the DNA TGTGCCAGCAGCTTAGCTCAGGCAGCCCTCGAGCAGTACTTC. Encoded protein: CASSLAQAALEQYF.

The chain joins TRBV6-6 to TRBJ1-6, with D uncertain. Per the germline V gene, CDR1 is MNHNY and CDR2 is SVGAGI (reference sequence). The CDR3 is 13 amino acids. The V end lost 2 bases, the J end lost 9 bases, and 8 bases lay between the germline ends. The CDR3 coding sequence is TGTGCCAGCAGTTACGAGGATGGTTCACCCCTCCACTTT. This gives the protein CASSYEDGSPLHF.

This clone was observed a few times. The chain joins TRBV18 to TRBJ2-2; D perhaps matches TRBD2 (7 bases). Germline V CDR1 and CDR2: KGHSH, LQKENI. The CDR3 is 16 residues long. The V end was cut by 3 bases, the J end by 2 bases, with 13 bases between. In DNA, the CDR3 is TGTGCCAGCTCACCGGGGGGGCCCCACAACACCGGGGAGCTGTTTTTT. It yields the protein CASSPGGPHNTGELFF. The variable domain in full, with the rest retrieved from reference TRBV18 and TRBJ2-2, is NAGVMQNPRHLVRRRGQEARLRCSPMKGHSHVYWYRQLPEEGLKFMVYLQKENIIDESGMPKERFSAEFPKEGPSILRIQQVVRGDSAAYFCASSPGGPHNTGELFFGEGSRLTVL.

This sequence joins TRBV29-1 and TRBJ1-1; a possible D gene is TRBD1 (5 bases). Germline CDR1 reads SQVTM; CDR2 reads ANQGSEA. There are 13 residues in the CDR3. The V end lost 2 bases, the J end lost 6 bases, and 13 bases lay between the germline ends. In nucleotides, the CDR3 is TGCAGCGTTGAATCGCAGGAGGGGCCTGAAGCTTTCTTT. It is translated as CSVESQEGPEAFF.

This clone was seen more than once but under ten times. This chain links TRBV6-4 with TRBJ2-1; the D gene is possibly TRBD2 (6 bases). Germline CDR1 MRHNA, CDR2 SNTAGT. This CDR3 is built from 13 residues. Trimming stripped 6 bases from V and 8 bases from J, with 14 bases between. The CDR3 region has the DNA TGTGCCAGCAGCCCCCTGAGGAGGGATGAGCAGTTCTTC. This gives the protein CASSPLRRDEQFF.

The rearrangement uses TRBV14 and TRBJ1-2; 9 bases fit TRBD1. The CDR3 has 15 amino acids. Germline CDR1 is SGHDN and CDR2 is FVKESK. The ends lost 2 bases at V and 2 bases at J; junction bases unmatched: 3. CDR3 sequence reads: CASSQLGQGNYGYTF. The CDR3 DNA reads TGTGCCAGCAGCCAACTTGGACAGGGGAACTATGGCTACACCTTC.